Each of the 25 T cell receptor beta chains below was sequenced from the same sample in a study of blood T cell repertoires in COVID-19. Produced via immunoSEQ multiplex PCR; TCRdb's table is partial and in-frame only. The table has roughly 140,000 clones, 85% to 90% seen once. Sequencing was performed on peripheral blood. Source of these receptors: an older woman with active COVID-19.

The V call is TRBV28, the J call TRBJ1-5, with TRBD1 identical over 7 bases. V lost 1 base, J lost 9 bases, and 12 bases stayed unmatched. Germline loops: CDR1 MDHEN, CDR2 SYDVKM. CDR3 length: 16 amino acids. The CDR3 DNA reads as TGTGCCAGCAGTTTATCCGGGACAGTAGGCTCGGGGCCCCAGCATTTT. It specifies CASSLSGTVGSGPQHF.

The V gene is TRBV14, the J gene TRBJ2-7; 7 bases fit TRBD2. The CDR3 spans 21 residues. Per germline, CDR1 SGHDN and CDR2 FVKESK. Trimming at V came to 6 bases and at J to 7 bases, leaving 33 bases not matched to a gene. The chain's CDR3 is CASSVLPTSGLSMGGIREQYF. As DNA, the CDR3 is TGTGCCAGCAGTGTGCTCCCGACAAGTGGCTTGAGTATGGGGGGGATTAGGGAGCAGTACTTC.

The chain recombines TRBV27 with TRBJ2-3, with D possibly TRBD2 on 5 matching bases. V lost 6 bases to trimming and J lost 2 bases, with 9 bases between them. CDR1 MNHEY and CDR2 SMNVEV come from the germline V gene (reference sequence). CDR3 length equals 13 residues. The chain's CDR3 is CASRMRATDTQYF. As DNA, the CDR3 is TGTGCCAGCAGGATGCGGGCCACAGATACGCAGTATTTT.

This chain uses TRBV2 with TRBJ1-4, with D hard to call. This CDR3 comprises 15 residues. V was pared by 5 bases and J by 0 bases, with 10 bases between. Germline CDR1 and CDR2: SNHLY and FYNNEI. Written as DNA, the CDR3 is TGTGCCAGCAGTTCAACAGACGCAACTAATGAAAAACTGTTTTTT. As protein: CASSSTDATNEKLFF.

This chain connects TRBV15 to TRBJ2-7; possible D gene TRBD2, 6 bases. Germline V gene sequence: CDR1 LNHNV, CDR2 YYDKDF (reference sequence). CDR3 length equals 14 residues. Trimming left V 6 bases short and J 1 base short, with 13 bases between. Here the CDR3 DNA reads TGTGCCACCAGGGCAACCGGGGGATCCTACGAGCAGTACTTC. It encodes CATRATGGSYEQYF.

This chain links TRBV4-1 with TRBJ2-1; D possibly corresponds to TRBD2 (6 bases). The CDR3 has 16 amino acids. CDR1 is MGHRA, CDR2 YSYEKL, per germline. Trimming removed 1 base from V and 7 bases from J, with 17 bases in between. CDR3 nucleotides: TGCGCCAGCAGCCAAGGTTCGGGCGGGGAGGATAATGAGCAGTTCTTC. Encoded protein: CASSQGSGGEDNEQFF.

The rearrangement links TRBV19 to TRBJ2-6; TRBD1 aligns across 10 bases. Germline V gene sequence: CDR1 LNHDA, CDR2 SQIVND (reference sequence). Trimming at V came to 5 bases and at J to 13 bases, leaving 14 bases not matched to a gene. The CDR3 sequence is 16 residues long. The CDR3 DNA sequence: TGTGCCAGTAGTTCCTCCGACAGGGGGCTTTGGGGGGTCCTGACTTTC. The encoded protein is CASSSSDRGLWGVLTF.

In its sample, this clone was seen once. V gene TRBV6-2 or TRBV6-3 combines with J gene TRBJ2-7, with 7 positions matching TRBD1. CDR3 length: 15 amino acids. CDR1 and CDR2 from the germline V gene are MNHEY and SVGEGT. The V gene end was trimmed by 2 bases and the J gene end by 5 bases; junction bases not matched to a gene: 9. The CDR3 reads CASSYGDRLGHEQYF. The CDR3 bases are TGTGCCAGCAGTTACGGGGACAGACTTGGGCACGAGCAGTACTTC.

The chain links TRBV28 to TRBJ1-1; D remains unclear. The CDR3 has 11 amino acids. The germline V gene has CDR1 MDHEN and CDR2 SYDVKM. Trimming removed 6 bases at V and 4 bases at J, with 6 bases between. This chain's CDR3 is CASRVSTEAFF. In DNA, the CDR3 is TGTGCCAGCAGGGTGAGCACTGAAGCTTTCTTT.

The genes are TRBV29-1 and TRBJ2-3; D not certain. CDR3 length equals 14 residues. In germline, CDR1 is SQVTM, CDR2 ANQGSEA. The V gene lost 8 bases and the J gene lost 0 bases, with 15 bases spanning the gap. CDR3 sequence (DNA): TGCAGCATTAAGATGATTACTAGCACAGATACGCAGTATTTT. Its translation is CSIKMITSTDTQYF.

The chain combines TRBV29-1 with TRBJ1-2; D gene unclear. The CDR3 is 13 residues long. The V gene lost 3 bases and the J gene lost 8 bases, with 16 bases spanning the gap. The germline V gene encodes CDR1 SQVTM and CDR2 ANQGSEA. The CDR3 reads CSVDTDGPSGYTF. The CDR3 DNA sequence: TGCAGCGTTGACACAGACGGCCCAAGCGGCTACACCTTC.

This rearrangement joins TRBV6-1 to TRBJ2-7; the D gene is possibly TRBD2 (5 bases). Germline-derived CDR1 and CDR2 are MNHNS and SASEGT. V was pared by 2 bases and J by 7 bases, with 9 bases between. The CDR3 covers 12 residues. CDR3 coding DNA: TGTGCCAGCAGTGAAATAGCGTTAGAGCAGTACTTC. This codes for CASSEIALEQYF.

The rearrangement uses TRBV5-1 and TRBJ2-5; 10 bases match TRBD2. With 1 base clipped from V and 3 bases from J, the junction kept 6 bases outside the gene matches. CDR1 SGHRS and CDR2 YFSETQ come from the germline V gene. This CDR3 is 16 amino acids long. The CDR3 nucleotides are TGCGCCAGCAGCTTGACACTAGCGGGAATTAAAGAGACCCAGTACTTC. This gives the protein CASSLTLAGIKETQYF.

The V gene is TRBV4-2, the J gene TRBJ2-7; 9 bases are shared with TRBD2. Losses at the gene ends were 2 bases for V and 2 bases for J; bases not matched to a gene: 4. The CDR3 consists of 15 residues. The V gene's germline CDR1 is LGHNA and CDR2 YNFKEQ. CDR3 in amino acids: CASSQLAGQAYEQYF. The CDR3 DNA follows: TGTGCCAGCAGCCAACTAGCGGGGCAAGCCTACGAGCAGTACTTC.

The V and J genes are TRBV28 and TRBJ1-6; TRBD1 aligns across 12 bases. The germline V gene encodes CDR1 MDHEN and CDR2 SYDVKM. The CDR3 has 17 residues. With V trimmed by 6 bases and J by 7 bases, 10 bases remained unmatched. DNA of the CDR3: TGTGCCAGCAGGGAAACCGGGACAGGGGGCAGGAATTCACCCCTCCACTTT. Amino acids: CASRETGTGGRNSPLHF.

The genes are TRBV11-2 and TRBJ1-4; D call uncertain. The germline V gene encodes CDR1 SGHAT and CDR2 FQNNGV. Trimming left V 1 base short and J 3 bases short, with 6 bases between. The CDR3 is 14 amino acids. Here the CDR3 DNA reads TGTGCCAGCAGCTTAGGCGGGTCTAATGAAAAACTGTTTTTT. Amino acids: CASSLGGSNEKLFF.

V is TRBV5-4 and J is TRBJ2-5; the match to TRBD2 covers 12 bases. The V and J ends lost 3 bases and 4 bases, in that order; junction bases with no gene match: 4. The germline V gene encodes CDR1 SGHNT and CDR2 YYREEE (reference sequence). The CDR3 consists of 15 residues. DNA for the CDR3: TGTGCCAGCAGCTACCTGGGACTAGCGGGAGAGACCCAGTACTTC. This encodes CASSYLGLAGETQYF. Based on the CDR3 plus reference TRBV5-4 and TRBJ2-5, the full variable domain is ETGVTQSPTHLIKTRGQQVTLRCSSQSGHNTVSWYQQALGQGPQFIFQYYREEENGRGNFPPRFSGLQFPNYSSELNVNALELDDSALYLCASSYLGLAGETQYFGPGTRLLVL.

V is TRBV4-2 and J is TRBJ1-2, with D perhaps matching TRBD1 (5 bases). Trimming removed 2 bases at V and 8 bases at J, with 18 bases between. The CDR3 is 15 residues long. Germline V gene lookup returns CDR1 LGHNA and CDR2 YNFKEQ. CDR3 sequence: CASSQRNIGSGGYTF. The CDR3 nucleotides read TGTGCCAGCAGCCAAAGAAACATCGGTTCAGGGGGCTACACCTTC.

The chain combines TRBV9 with TRBJ2-5; TRBD1 is a possible D gene (5 bases). The CDR3 covers 15 residues. V was trimmed by 1 base and J by 1 base, leaving 11 bases between them. Germline V gene lookup returns CDR1 SGDLS and CDR2 YYNGEE. For the CDR3, the DNA is TGTGCCAGCAGCGTAAGGGGTCACTCCCAAGAGACCCAGTACTTC. As protein: CASSVRGHSQETQYF.

This chain links TRBV3-1 (or the pseudogene TRBV3-2) with TRBJ1-4; TRBD1 aligns across 10 bases. The CDR3 sequence is 16 residues long. V lost 3 bases to trimming and J lost 7 bases; unmatched junction nucleotides: 8. Germline assignment: CDR1 LGHDT and CDR2 YNNKEL (reference sequence). CDR3 bases: TGTGCCAGCAGCCACCCCCCCGGGACAGGGGTTGAAAAACTGTTTTTT. Translated, it gives CASSHPPGTGVEKLFF.

The chain joins TRBV2 to TRBJ1-4; 10 bases are a match to TRBD1. The CDR3 is 13 amino acids. Trimming at V came to 7 bases and at J to 8 bases, leaving 4 bases not matched to a gene. Germline CDR1 reads SNHLY; CDR2 reads FYNNEI. CDR3 region: CASTGTGAEKLFF. The CDR3 region has the DNA TGTGCCAGCACTGGGACAGGGGCCGAAAAACTGTTTTTT.

The V gene is TRBV11-2, the J gene TRBJ2-7, with 14 bases identical to TRBD2. The CDR3 sequence is 16 residues long. V dropped 7 bases and J dropped 6; count of bases not matched to a gene: 11. The germline V gene has CDR1 SGHAT and CDR2 FQNNGV. DNA for the CDR3: TGTGCCAGCACCCTCCCGGGACTAGCGGGAGTGGGCGAGCAGTACTTC. Translating gives CASTLPGLAGVGEQYF.

The chain is built from TRBV7-2 and TRBJ2-2, with 7 bases matching TRBD2. Germline values: CDR1 SGHTA, CDR2 FQGNSA. The CDR3 runs to 15 residues. The V gene end was trimmed by 5 bases and the J gene end by 4 bases; junction bases not matched to a gene: 7. This CDR3 reads CASSPRLAVTGELFF. As DNA, the CDR3 is TGTGCCAGCAGCCCCCGACTAGCAGTCACCGGGGAGCTGTTTTTT.

This chain joins TRBV12-3 or TRBV12-4 and TRBJ1-1, with D perhaps TRBD1 (5 bases). There are 12 residues in the CDR3. Trimming removed 8 bases at V and 11 bases at J, with 18 bases between. Written as DNA, the CDR3 is TGTGCCAGCGGGGCACACCCTTCGCGGGCTTTCTTT. Its translation: CASGAHPSRAFF.

V is TRBV5-1 and J is TRBJ1-4; 10 nucleotides line up with TRBD1. The CDR3 extends over 18 amino acids. J was trimmed by 1 base and V by 2 bases; bases with no gene match: 8. CDR1 and CDR2 from the germline V gene are SGHRS and YFSETQ. The CDR3 is CASSLKLTGGLTNEKLFF. The CDR3 region has the DNA TGCGCCAGCAGCTTAAAACTGACAGGGGGCCTAACTAATGAAAAACTGTTTTTT.